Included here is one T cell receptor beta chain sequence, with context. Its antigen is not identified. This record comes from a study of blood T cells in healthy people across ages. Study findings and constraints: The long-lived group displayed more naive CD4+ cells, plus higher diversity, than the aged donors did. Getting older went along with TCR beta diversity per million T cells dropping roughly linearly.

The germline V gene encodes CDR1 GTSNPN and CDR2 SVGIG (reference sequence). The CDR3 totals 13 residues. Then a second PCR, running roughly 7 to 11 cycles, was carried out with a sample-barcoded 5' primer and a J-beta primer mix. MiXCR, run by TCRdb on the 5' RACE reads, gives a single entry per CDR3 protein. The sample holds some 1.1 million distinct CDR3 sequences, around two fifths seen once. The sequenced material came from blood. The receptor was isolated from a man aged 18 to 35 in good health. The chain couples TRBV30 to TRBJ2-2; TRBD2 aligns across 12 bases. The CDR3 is CAKLAGGPGELFF. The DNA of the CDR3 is TGTGCAAAACTAGCGGGGGGTCCCGGGGAGCTGTTTTTT.